Below, 22 T cell receptor beta chains from the same sample are listed, as sequenced in a study of cytomegalovirus exposure and HLA in healthy donors (dated by TCRdb to 2017 to 2019). Receptor libraries were prepared by the immunoSEQ multiplex PCR assay. A mixture of 60 forward primers for TCR Vbeta segments and 13 reverse primers for TCR Jbeta segments was used in the multiplex PCR. This is the immuneACCESS table as TCRdb keeps it, with only in-frame sequences that have V and J called. A part of the clones is gone; compared with another copy, unresolved V genes explain less than half, and the rest is unexplained. In this sample the table shows some 110,000 clones, 77% of which occur a single time. 8.6% of the sample belongs to the ten largest clones. What was sequenced was PBMCs. Every receptor here comes from a woman aged 40 to 49 in good health and CMV-seropositive.

The V and J genes are TRBV11-3 and TRBJ1-4; D is undetermined. This CDR3 is 15 amino acids long. The germline V gene has CDR1 SGHNT and CDR2 YENEEA. Trimming took off 3 bases at V and 4 bases at J, with 12 bases between the two ends. The CDR3 reads CASSFTYSLNEKLFF. The CDR3 DNA is TGTGCCAGCAGCTTTACGTACAGCCTTAATGAAAAACTGTTTTTT.

The chain is built from TRBV28 and TRBJ2-1, with 8 bases lining up with TRBD2. CDR1 is MDHEN, CDR2 SYDVKM, per germline. Losses at the gene ends were 5 bases for V and 0 bases for J; bases not matched to a gene: 3. The CDR3 consists of 15 residues. The CDR3 is CASSSGGSSYNEQFF. DNA of the CDR3: TGTGCCAGCAGTAGCGGGGGAAGCTCCTACAATGAGCAGTTCTTC.

The chain has TRBV27 and TRBJ1-4, with 7 bases aligning to TRBD1. This CDR3 has 17 residues. V gave up 5 bases and J gave up 7 bases; unmatched junction bases: 16. Germline V lookup: CDR1 MNHEY, CDR2 SMNVEV (reference sequence). CDR3 bases: TGTGCCAGCAGTAGAGGGACAGTTTTAGGTTTCGGTGAAAAACTGTTTTTT. This translates into CASSRGTVLGFGEKLFF.

This clone has just a few counts. CDR3: CASSLLITDTQYF. In DNA form, the CDR3 reads TGTGCCAGCAGCCTTCTTATCACAGATACGCAGTATTTT. This rearrangement joins TRBV11-1 to TRBJ2-3; no reliable D call. The CDR3 length is 13 residues. Germline CDR1 and CDR2: SGHAT and FQDESV (reference sequence). Trimming pared 5 bases from V and 2 bases from J, leaving 8 bases between.

This chain uses TRBV5-1 with TRBJ2-1; 15 bases are shared with TRBD2. The CDR3 covers 20 residues. The germline gives CDR1 SGHRS, CDR2 YFSETQ. J was trimmed by 0 bases and V by 4 bases; bases with no gene match: 11. The CDR3 spells CASSLGLAGGFLSSYNEQFF. The CDR3 coding sequence is TGCGCCAGCAGCCTCGGACTAGCGGGAGGGTTCTTAAGCTCCTACAATGAGCAGTTCTTC.

This chain uses TRBV7-2 with TRBJ2-3, with D maybe TRBD2 (7 bases). Trimming removed 1 base from V and 6 bases from J, with 11 bases in between. This CDR3 has 14 amino acids. Germline assignment: CDR1 SGHTA and CDR2 FQGNSA. The chain's CDR3 is CASSLGTRGDTQYF. CDR3 DNA: TGTGCCAGCAGCTTAGGGACTAGGGGGGATACGCAGTATTTT.

Details on this clone: Other DNA sequences from this sample encode an identical CDR3 as well. The rearrangement links TRBV14 to TRBJ1-2, with TRBD1 as a possible D gene (5 bases). The germline gives CDR1 SGHDN, CDR2 FVKESK. There are 14 residues in the CDR3. Trimming left V 0 bases short and J 7 bases short, with 12 bases between. The CDR3 sequence is CASSQDWQGGGYTF. Here the CDR3 DNA reads TGTGCCAGCAGCCAAGATTGGCAGGGTGGTGGCTACACCTTC.

The gene calls are TRBV5-1 and TRBJ1-1, with D possibly TRBD1 on 5 matching bases. Germline CDR1 reads SGHRS; CDR2 reads YFSETQ. V lost 1 base and J 4 bases, leaving 11 bases between the germline ends. The CDR3 has 14 residues. CDR3 residues: CASSLQGVGTEAFF. CDR3 in DNA: TGCGCCAGCAGCTTGCAAGGGGTAGGCACTGAAGCTTTCTTT.

The genes are TRBV5-1 and TRBJ2-1; TRBD2 agrees at 7 bases. CDR1 SGHRS and CDR2 YFSETQ come from the germline V gene. CDR3 size: 16 residues. J lost 1 base, V lost 1 base, and 5 bases had no gene match. The CDR3 DNA reads as TGCGCCAGCAGCTTGAGCGGGATGGTGTCCTACAATGAGCAGTTCTTC. The encoded protein is CASSLSGMVSYNEQFF.

The V call is TRBV28, the J call TRBJ2-7; 10 bases align to TRBD2. Unmatched junction bases numbered 10, after V lost 5 bases and J lost 6 bases. The CDR3 loop spans 15 amino acids. Germline CDR1 reads MDHEN; CDR2 reads SYDVKM. CDR3 amino acids: CASSTPPSGRPEQYF. The CDR3 nucleotides read TGTGCCAGCAGTACCCCCCCTAGCGGGAGACCCGAGCAGTACTTC. Complete variable domain (other parts from reference TRBV28 and TRBJ2-7): DVKVTQSSRYLVKRTGEKVFLECVQDMDHENMFWYRQDPGLGLRLIYFSYDVKMKEKGDIPEGYSVSREKKERFSLILESASTNQTSMYLCASSTPPSGRPEQYFGPGTRLTVT.

The chain has TRBV2 and TRBJ2-5; TRBD1 matches 8 bases. Germline V lookup: CDR1 SNHLY, CDR2 FYNNEI. Trimming took 11 bases from V and 4 from J; bases not matched to a gene: 9. The CDR3 loop spans 13 amino acids. CDR3 nucleotide sequence: TGTGCCGGGTGGACAGGGATGGGAGAGACCCAGTACTTC. As protein: CAGWTGMGETQYF.

The genes are TRBV10-2 and TRBJ2-2; D is uncertain. V was clipped by 0 bases and J by 5 bases, with 10 bases between them. CDR1 is WSHSY, CDR2 SAAADI, per germline. This CDR3 region has 15 residues. CDR3 amino acids: CASSESILLTGELFF. CDR3 sequence (DNA): TGCGCCAGCAGTGAGTCGATACTGCTGACCGGGGAGCTGTTTTTT.

The chain couples TRBV5-6 to TRBJ1-3; D is unclear. The germline V gene has CDR1 SGHDT and CDR2 YYEEEE. The CDR3 spans 15 residues. V was clipped by 0 bases and J by 0 bases, with 7 bases between them. The CDR3 sequence: CASSLALFSGNTIYF. The CDR3 DNA reads as TGTGCCAGCAGCTTGGCACTCTTCTCTGGAAACACCATATATTTT.

V is TRBV19 and J is TRBJ2-1; TRBD2 is a possible D gene (6 bases). V was cut by 7 bases and J by 0 bases, with 13 bases left in between. Germline V gene data show CDR1 as LNHDA and CDR2 as SQIVND (reference sequence). The CDR3 is 15 amino acids. The CDR3 loop reads CASTLAPSSYNEQFF. The CDR3 DNA reads TGTGCCAGTACTCTAGCGCCAAGCTCCTACAATGAGCAGTTCTTC.

V is TRBV2 and J is TRBJ2-3; 9 positions agree with TRBD2. The CDR3 runs to 14 residues. Trimming cost V 6 bases and J 5 bases; bases outside gene matches: 6. CDR1 is SNHLY and CDR2 is FYNNEI in the germline V gene. As DNA, the CDR3 is TGTGCCAGCAGGATAGCGGGAGACGGAGATACGCAGTATTTT. Protein product: CASRIAGDGDTQYF. The full variable domain, completed using reference TRBV2 and TRBJ2-3, is EPEVTQTPSHQVTQMGQEVILRCVPISNHLYFYWYRQILGQKVEFLVSFYNNEISEKSEIFDDQFSVERPDGSNFTLKIRSTKLEDSAMYFCASRIAGDGDTQYFGPGTRLTVL.

The rearrangement uses TRBV7-2 and TRBJ2-3; 9 bases are shared with TRBD1. The CDR3 consists of 14 residues. Trimming removed 4 bases from V and 4 bases from J; junction bases left unmatched: 3. Germline V CDR1 and CDR2: SGHTA, FQGNSA. The CDR3 sequence: CASSSYRGPDTQYF. CDR3 sequence (DNA): TGTGCCAGCAGCTCATACAGGGGGCCAGATACGCAGTATTTT.

The chain is built from TRBV5-1 and TRBJ2-1; maybe TRBD1 (7 bases). Germline CDR1 SGHRS, CDR2 YFSETQ. V was pared by 4 bases and J by 4 bases, with 18 bases between. The CDR3 sequence is 16 residues long. In DNA, the CDR3 is TGCGCCAGCAGCCCGGAGGGGACAGCTACTTACAATGAGCAGTTCTTC. As protein: CASSPEGTATYNEQFF.

The table lists this clone with a count of one. The chain recombines TRBV28 with TRBJ2-1, with 8 positions matching TRBD2. The CDR3 sequence is 18 residues long. The trim removed 0 bases at V and 7 bases at J, leaving 14 bases unmatched. Germline values: CDR1 MDHEN, CDR2 SYDVKM. The DNA of the CDR3 is TGTGCCAGCAGTTTATGGAGCGGGAGACACAACCAGAGGAATGAGCAGTTCTTC. This gives the protein CASSLWSGRHNQRNEQFF.

The V call is TRBV2, the J call TRBJ2-2; perhaps TRBD1 as D (6 bases). Germline-derived CDR1 and CDR2 are SNHLY and FYNNEI. The germline V and J ends were trimmed by 6 bases and 5 bases, with 16 bases remaining between them. This CDR3 region has 15 residues. CDR3 sequence: CASSRTAILTGELFF. Written as DNA, the CDR3 is TGTGCCAGCAGCCGGACAGCCATACTGACCGGGGAGCTGTTTTTT.

The chain joins TRBV6-6 to TRBJ1-5, with 7 bases that match TRBD1. The CDR3 contains 14 residues. V lost 5 bases, J lost 6 bases, and 7 bases stayed unmatched. The germline gives CDR1 MNHNY, CDR2 SVGAGI (reference sequence). In nucleotides, the CDR3 is TGTGCCAGCAGTCCGGACAGGCAGAGTCAGCCCCAGCATTTT. Translated, it gives CASSPDRQSQPQHF.

This clone was seen once. This chain uses TRBV29-1 with TRBJ1-1, with TRBD1 matching over 7 bases. CDR3 length: 13 residues. Trimming cost V 7 bases and J 4 bases; bases outside gene matches: 9. Germline CDR1 is SQVTM and CDR2 is ANQGSEA. The CDR3 DNA follows: TGCAGCGCTGGAATTGGGACAGTCACTGAAGCTTTCTTT. Amino acids: CSAGIGTVTEAFF. Full variable domain (outside the CDR3, taken from reference TRBV29-1 and TRBJ1-1): SAVISQKPSRDICQRGTSLTIQCQVDSQVTMMFWYRQQPGQSLTLIATANQGSEATYESGFVIDKFPISRPNLTFSTLTVSNMSPEDSSIYLCSAGIGTVTEAFFGQGTRLTVV.

The rearrangement links TRBV28 to TRBJ1-2; the D gene is possibly TRBD1 (5 bases). The germline V gene has CDR1 MDHEN and CDR2 SYDVKM. V shed 5 bases and J shed 4 bases, with 14 bases lying between them. The CDR3 covers 14 residues. In DNA form, the CDR3 reads TGTGCCAGCAGTCTCGGGGGTTTGCCCTATGGCTACACCTTC. It encodes CASSLGGLPYGYTF.